The subject of this entry is one T cell receptor beta chain. The antigen remains unidentified. The sample originates from a study of T cell responses to AZD1222 COVID-19 vaccine. Study-wide results and limits: The study found vaccine-associated CD4 TCRs spanning spike, dominant at 160-218 and 743-854.

The table came from immunoSEQ multiplex PCR; TCRdb's copy has only in-frame clones and leaves some out. Here the sample spans tens of thousands of clones, about nine tenths being singletons. This sequence originates from an adult who received the AZD1222 COVID-19 vaccine. Material: peripheral blood, obtained 28 days after the second AZD1222 dose.

The CDR3 DNA reads TGTGCCAGCAGACGGGGCTACGAGCAGTACTTC. The encoded protein is CASRRGYEQYF. This chain connects TRBV12-3 or TRBV12-4 to TRBJ2-7, with D perhaps matching TRBD2 (5 bases). The CDR3 loop spans 11 amino acids. V lost 6 bases, J lost 3 bases, and 6 bases lay in between.